What follows are 25 T cell receptor beta chains derived from one specimen sequenced in a study of T cell responses to AZD1222 COVID-19 vaccine. Measured with immunoSEQ multiplex PCR; TCRdb has only the in-frame clones, and not every one. The sample yields about 130,000 clones, about 88% seen once. This specimen was peripheral blood, taken on day 0 of AZD1222 vaccination. Source of these receptors: an adult in good health.

The V call is TRBV7-2, the J call TRBJ2-7; TRBD2 matches 12 bases. With 2 bases clipped from V and 6 bases from J, the junction kept 8 bases outside the gene matches. CDR1 is SGHTA, CDR2 FQGNSA, per germline. This CDR3 comprises 16 residues. CDR3 in amino acids: CASSLSLAGGPVEQYF. The CDR3 region has the DNA TGTGCCAGCAGCTTATCGCTAGCGGGAGGGCCGGTCGAGCAGTACTTC.

The chain employs TRBV11-1 and TRBJ2-5, with D unresolved. The CDR3 length is 13 residues. In germline, CDR1 is SGHAT, CDR2 FQDESV (reference sequence). Trimming cost V 3 bases and J 5 bases, with 10 bases left between them. This chain's CDR3 is CASSLSRRETQYF. The CDR3 region has the DNA TGTGCCAGCAGCTTGTCTAGAAGGGAGACCCAGTACTTC. Filled out from reference TRBV11-1 and TRBJ2-5, the complete variable domain reads EAEVAQSPRYKITEKSQAVAFWCDPISGHATLYWYRQILGQGPELLVQFQDESVVDDSQLPKDRFSAERLKGVDSTLKIQPAELGDSAMYLCASSLSRRETQYFGPGTRLLVL.

Comment on this clone: Other DNA sequences of this sample code for an identical CDR3. V is TRBV5-1 and J is TRBJ1-1; the D is unclear. The germline V gene encodes CDR1 SGHRS and CDR2 YFSETQ. Trimming left V 0 bases short and J 0 bases short, with 18 bases between. The CDR3 sequence is 18 residues long. The CDR3 nucleotides are TGCGCCAGCAGCTTGGCCGGCCATGCAAGAGTCATGAACACTGAAGCTTTCTTT. Translated, it gives CASSLAGHARVMNTEAFF. Complete variable domain (other parts from reference TRBV5-1 and TRBJ1-1): KAGVTQTPRYLIKTRGQQVTLSCSPISGHRSVSWYQQTPGQGLQFLFEYFSETQRNKGNFPGRFSGRQFSNSRSEMNVSTLELGDSALYLCASSLAGHARVMNTEAFFGQGTRLTVV.

The chain joins TRBV13 to TRBJ2-7, with D perhaps TRBD1 (5 bases). Trimming shortened V by 5 bases and J by 3 bases, and 14 bases separated the two germline ends. This CDR3 has 14 residues. CDR1 is PRHDT and CDR2 is FYEKMQ in the germline V gene (reference sequence). The CDR3 region has the DNA TGTGCCAGCAGCCACCGTACTCAGGGCTACGAGCAGTACTTC. Amino acid sequence: CASSHRTQGYEQYF.

This chain uses TRBV24-1 with TRBJ2-3; D may be TRBD2 (6 bases). The CDR3 is made up of 15 amino acids. V was cut by 7 bases and J by 3 bases, with 16 bases left in between. CDR1 is KGHDR, CDR2 SFDVKD, per germline. This chain's CDR3 is CATRGTEGGTDTQYF. The CDR3, as DNA: TGTGCCACCAGGGGGACTGAGGGCGGGACAGATACGCAGTATTTT.

The CDR3 loop reads CASSLVWNNQPQHF. The CDR3 region has the DNA TGTGCCAGCAGTTTAGTATGGAATAATCAGCCCCAGCATTTT. This chain joins TRBV28 and TRBJ1-5; no clear D. Germline assignment: CDR1 MDHEN and CDR2 SYDVKM. The CDR3 extends over 14 amino acids. The V end was cut by 2 bases, the J end by 4 bases, with 9 bases between.

This clone came up a few times. The gene calls are TRBV11-2 and TRBJ2-7; 9 bases line up with TRBD2. With V trimmed by 4 bases and J by 12 bases, 4 bases remained unmatched. This CDR3 region has 11 residues. CDR1 is SGHAT, CDR2 FQNNGV, per germline. The CDR3 DNA reads as TGTGCCAGCAGCTCCGGGACTAGCACGTACTTC. Its protein is CASSSGTSTYF.

The rearrangement joins TRBV2 to TRBJ2-5; TRBD2 is a possible D gene (5 bases). V was clipped by 6 bases and J by 1 base, with 18 bases between them. Germline values: CDR1 SNHLY, CDR2 FYNNEI. This CDR3 comprises 16 residues. DNA of the CDR3: TGTGCCAGCAGCCCCACCCCCTTTAGCGTCCAAGAGACCCAGTACTTC. Protein sequence: CASSPTPFSVQETQYF.

The chain has TRBV5-1 and TRBJ2-1; D not resolved. Trimming removed 4 bases at V and 6 bases at J, with 8 bases between. The CDR3 spans 12 residues. Germline V gene data show CDR1 as SGHRS and CDR2 as YFSETQ. The CDR3 region is CASSPWGNEQFF. DNA for the CDR3: TGCGCCAGCAGCCCCTGGGGCAATGAGCAGTTCTTC.

V is TRBV6-5 and J is TRBJ1-2; no firm D call. Germline V gene data show CDR1 as MNHEY and CDR2 as SVGAGI. CDR3 length: 14 amino acids. Between the trimmed V and J ends, which lost 5 bases and 2 bases, there was a span of 12 bases. Here the CDR3 reads CASSPTGNNYGYTF. The CDR3 DNA is TGTGCCAGCAGTCCGACCGGGAACAACTATGGCTACACCTTC.

The CDR3 loop is CASSFPAGTEAFF. CDR3 sequence (DNA): TGTGCCAGCAGTTTCCCGGCAGGCACTGAAGCTTTCTTT. The chain joins TRBV28 to TRBJ1-1, with D unresolved. V lost 3 bases and J 4 bases, leaving 9 bases between the germline ends. Germline-derived CDR1 and CDR2 are MDHEN and SYDVKM. This CDR3 spans 13 amino acids.

The V call is TRBV21-1, the J call TRBJ1-2. TRBV21-1 is deemed a pseudogene. The CDR3 sequence is 15 residues long. CDR3 in amino acids: CASSKKRTLISGYTF. CDR3 DNA: TGTGCCAGCAGCAAAAAACGGACCCTCATATCTGGCTACACCTTC.

This sequence joins TRBV28 and TRBJ2-3; no firm D call. Germline CDR1 reads MDHEN; CDR2 reads SYDVKM. CDR3 size: 16 residues. The V and J ends lost 5 bases and 0 bases respectively, with 15 bases between them. Written as DNA, the CDR3 is TGTGCCAGCAGTGAACTATCGATCCTGAGCACAGATACGCAGTATTTT. It translates to CASSELSILSTDTQYF.

The chain recombines TRBV9 with TRBJ1-2; 12 bases align to TRBD1. Germline loops: CDR1 SGDLS, CDR2 YYNGEE. The ends lost 4 bases at V and 8 bases at J; junction bases unmatched: 12. CDR3 size: 16 residues. The CDR3 reads CASSLSSGQGAWGYTF. DNA for the CDR3: TGTGCCAGCAGCTTAAGCTCGGGACAGGGGGCTTGGGGCTACACCTTC.

The V gene is TRBV2, the J gene TRBJ1-2; no clear D. The CDR3 extends over 12 amino acids. Germline CDR1 reads SNHLY; CDR2 reads FYNNEI. The V and J ends lost 7 bases and 2 bases respectively, with 8 bases between them. CDR3 in amino acids: CASMRLNYGYTF. CDR3 DNA sequence: TGTGCCAGCATGCGCCTAAACTATGGCTACACCTTC.

This chain links TRBV2 with TRBJ1-2; possible D gene TRBD1, 5 bases. CDR1 is SNHLY, CDR2 FYNNEI, per germline. Trimming removed 4 bases from V and 7 bases from J, with 22 bases in between. This CDR3 is 16 amino acids long. The CDR3: CASSGGYRKTLSGYTF. CDR3 in DNA: TGTGCCAGCAGTGGGGGCTACAGGAAGACCCTAAGTGGCTACACCTTC.

The J gene is TRBJ1-1, the V gene TRBV7-9; weak D call: TRBD1 (6 bases). CDR1 and CDR2 from the germline V gene are SEHNR and FQNEAQ (reference sequence). This CDR3 is built from 12 residues. V was shortened by 4 bases and J by 6 bases, with 9 bases between the two germline ends. The CDR3 DNA sequence: TGTGCCAGCAGCTCAGGGGCCCCTGAAGCTTTCTTT. Encoded protein: CASSSGAPEAFF.

This clone was detected only once. This chain links TRBV28 with TRBJ1-2; tentative D call: TRBD1 (6 bases). The CDR3 consists of 18 residues. The ends were cut back, 1 base at V and 6 bases at J, with 24 bases in the middle. Germline V lookup: CDR1 MDHEN, CDR2 SYDVKM. The CDR3 here is CASSLYQLQGKTENGYTF. The DNA of the CDR3 is TGTGCCAGCAGTTTATATCAGCTACAGGGAAAAACAGAGAATGGCTACACCTTC.

The chain uses TRBV19 and TRBJ1-1; D might be TRBD1 (6 bases). The CDR3 loop spans 17 amino acids. Trimming took 3 bases from V and 3 from J, leaving 20 bases between them. CDR1 is LNHDA and CDR2 is SQIVND in the germline V gene (reference sequence). CDR3 region: CASSIANPGVVHTEAFF. CDR3 DNA: TGTGCCAGTAGTATTGCCAACCCAGGGGTAGTGCACACTGAAGCTTTCTTT.

Here the CDR3 DNA reads TGTGCCAGCAGCGGAGGTGAAGCGGGAGCCGAGCAGTACTTC. It codes for CASSGGEAGAEQYF. The chain combines TRBV27 with TRBJ2-7; 8 bases match TRBD2. Unmatched junction bases numbered 10, after V lost 6 bases and J lost 6 bases. Germline assignment: CDR1 MNHEY and CDR2 SMNVEV (reference sequence). The CDR3 sequence is 14 residues long.

The CDR3 nucleotides are TGTGCCAGACCCAACGCCGGGGACGGGCCAGCTTTCTTT. Residues: CARPNAGDGPAFF. The chain has TRBV19 and TRBJ1-1, with TRBD1 as a possible D gene (5 bases). The CDR3 loop spans 13 amino acids. With 9 bases removed from V and 10 bases from J, the gap between germline ends came to 21 bases. CDR1 is LNHDA and CDR2 is SQIVND in the germline V gene (reference sequence).

A few counts support this clone. This chain uses TRBV29-1 with TRBJ1-1; 10 nucleotides line up with TRBD1. Germline V gene lookup returns CDR1 SQVTM and CDR2 ANQGSEA. After removal of 5 bases from V and 3 bases from J, the junction contained 12 bases not matched to a gene. The CDR3 loop spans 16 amino acids. This CDR3 is CSVSPRDRGIYTEAFF. The DNA for the CDR3 is TGCAGCGTTAGTCCGAGGGACAGGGGTATTTACACTGAAGCTTTCTTT.

The chain links TRBV29-1 to TRBJ2-2; the D gene is possibly TRBD1 (5 bases). The CDR3 is made up of 16 amino acids. CDR1 and CDR2 from the germline V gene are SQVTM and ANQGSEA. Trimming stripped 4 bases from V and 2 bases from J, with 17 bases between. CDR3 sequence: CSVVAPGQGNTGELFF. The DNA for the CDR3 is TGCAGCGTTGTCGCCCCCGGCCAGGGAAACACCGGGGAGCTGTTTTTT.

The rearrangement joins TRBV3-1 (or the pseudogene TRBV3-2) to TRBJ2-2, with 15 bases lining up with TRBD2. Looked up from germline, CDR1 is LGHDT and CDR2 is YNNKEL (reference sequence). V was pared by 4 bases and J by 6 bases, with 6 bases of the junction left unmatched. The CDR3 runs 17 residues. This CDR3 is CASSRGTSGGSSGELFF. CDR3 nucleotides: TGTGCCAGCAGCCGGGGGACTAGCGGGGGGTCGTCCGGGGAGCTGTTTTTT.

This clone was counted a few times. The chain combines TRBV23-1 with TRBJ2-1, with TRBD1 identical over 7 bases. TRBV23-1 is filed as an ORF, its function uncertain. Trimming at V came to 3 bases and at J to 4 bases, leaving 21 bases not matched to a gene. CDR3 length: 20 amino acids. The CDR3 sequence is CASSHICIPQTGTAYNEQFF. Here the CDR3 DNA reads TGCGCCAGCAGTCACATTTGTATCCCCCAAACCGGGACAGCTTACAATGAGCAGTTCTTC.